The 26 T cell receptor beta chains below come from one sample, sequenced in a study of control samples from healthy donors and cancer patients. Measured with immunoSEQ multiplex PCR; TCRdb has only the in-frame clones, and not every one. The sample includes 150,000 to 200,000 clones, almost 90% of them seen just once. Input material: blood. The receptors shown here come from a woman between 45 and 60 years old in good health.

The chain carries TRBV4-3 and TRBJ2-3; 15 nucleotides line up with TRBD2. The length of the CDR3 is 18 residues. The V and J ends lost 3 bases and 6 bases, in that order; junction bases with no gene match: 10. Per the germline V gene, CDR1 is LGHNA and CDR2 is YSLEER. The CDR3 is CASSQQWTSGGAVDTQYF. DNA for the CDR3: TGCGCCAGCAGCCAGCAATGGACTAGCGGGGGGGCCGTTGATACGCAGTATTTT.

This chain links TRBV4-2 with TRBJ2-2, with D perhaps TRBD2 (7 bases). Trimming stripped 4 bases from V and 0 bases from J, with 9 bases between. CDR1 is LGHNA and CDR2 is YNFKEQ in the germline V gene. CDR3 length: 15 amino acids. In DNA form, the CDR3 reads TGTGCCAGCAGCCCGGGGGGCGCGAACACCGGGGAGCTGTTTTTT. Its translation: CASSPGGANTGELFF.

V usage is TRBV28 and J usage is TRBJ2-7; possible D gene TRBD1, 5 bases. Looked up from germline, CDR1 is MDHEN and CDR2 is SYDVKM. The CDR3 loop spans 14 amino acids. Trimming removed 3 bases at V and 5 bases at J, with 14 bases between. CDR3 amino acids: CASSFPGRRDEQYF. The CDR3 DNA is TGTGCCAGCAGTTTCCCAGGCCGCAGGGACGAGCAGTACTTC.

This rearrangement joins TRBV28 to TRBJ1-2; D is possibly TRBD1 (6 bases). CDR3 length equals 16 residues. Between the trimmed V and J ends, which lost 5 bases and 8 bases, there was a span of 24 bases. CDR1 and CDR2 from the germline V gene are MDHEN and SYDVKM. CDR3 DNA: TGTGCCAGCAGTGGGGGCCGGACACGCCTGGTCGGGGGCTACACCTTC. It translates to CASSGGRTRLVGGYTF.

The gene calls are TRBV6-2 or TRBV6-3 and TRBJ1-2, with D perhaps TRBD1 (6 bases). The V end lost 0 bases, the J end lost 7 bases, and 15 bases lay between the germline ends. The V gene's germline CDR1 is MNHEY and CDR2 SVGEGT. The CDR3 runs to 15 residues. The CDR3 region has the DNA TGTGCCAGCAGTTACTCGGCGTCGGGGGCTAGTGGCTACACCTTC. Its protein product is CASSYSASGASGYTF.

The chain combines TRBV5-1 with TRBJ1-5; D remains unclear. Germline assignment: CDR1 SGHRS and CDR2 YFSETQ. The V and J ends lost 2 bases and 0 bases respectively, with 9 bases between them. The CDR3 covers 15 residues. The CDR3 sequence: CASSFGDSSNQPQHF. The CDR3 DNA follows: TGCGCCAGCAGCTTTGGGGATTCTAGCAATCAGCCCCAGCATTTT.

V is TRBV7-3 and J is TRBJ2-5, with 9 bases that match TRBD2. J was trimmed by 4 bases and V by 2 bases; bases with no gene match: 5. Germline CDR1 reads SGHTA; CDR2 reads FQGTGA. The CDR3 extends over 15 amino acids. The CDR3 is CASSLVLAGIETQYF. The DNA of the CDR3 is TGTGCCAGCAGCTTAGTACTAGCGGGTATAGAGACCCAGTACTTC.

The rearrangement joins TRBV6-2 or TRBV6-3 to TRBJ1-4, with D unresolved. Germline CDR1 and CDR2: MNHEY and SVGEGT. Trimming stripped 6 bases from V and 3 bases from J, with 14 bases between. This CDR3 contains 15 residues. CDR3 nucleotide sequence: TGTGCCAGCAGCCCGAAGGGTATGGCTAATGAAAAACTGTTTTTT. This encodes CASSPKGMANEKLFF.

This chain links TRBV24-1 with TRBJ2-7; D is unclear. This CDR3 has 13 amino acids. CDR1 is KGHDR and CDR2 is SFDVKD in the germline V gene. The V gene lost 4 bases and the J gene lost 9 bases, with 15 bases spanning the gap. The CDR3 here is CATSDIGTAGQYF. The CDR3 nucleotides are TGTGCCACCAGTGACATCGGCACAGCAGGGCAGTACTTC.

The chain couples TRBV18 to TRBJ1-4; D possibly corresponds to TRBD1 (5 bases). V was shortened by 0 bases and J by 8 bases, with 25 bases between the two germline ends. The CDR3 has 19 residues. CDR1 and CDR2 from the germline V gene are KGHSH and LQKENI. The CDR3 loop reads CASSPPRGRVEEFREKLFF. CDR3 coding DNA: TGTGCCAGCTCACCACCCAGAGGCAGGGTGGAGGAATTTAGGGAAAAACTGTTTTTT.

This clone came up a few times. The CDR3 loop is CASSDRGLVGPLHF. Written as DNA, the CDR3 is TGTGCCAGTAGTGACAGGGGGCTTGTGGGACCCCTCCACTTT. The V call is TRBV19, the J call TRBJ1-6; 10 bases agree with TRBD1. V lost 5 bases to trimming and J lost 12 bases; unmatched junction nucleotides: 7. Germline CDR1 reads LNHDA; CDR2 reads SQIVND (reference sequence). The CDR3 sequence is 14 residues long.

CDR3 in DNA: TGTGCCAGCAGCCCGGGGGATCAGGGCTACGAGCAGTACTTC. Residues: CASSPGDQGYEQYF. The J gene is TRBJ2-7, the V gene TRBV9; TRBD2 might be the D (6 bases). Germline-derived CDR1 and CDR2 are SGDLS and YYNGEE. The V gene lost 4 bases and the J gene lost 3 bases, with 14 bases spanning the gap. This CDR3 spans 14 amino acids.

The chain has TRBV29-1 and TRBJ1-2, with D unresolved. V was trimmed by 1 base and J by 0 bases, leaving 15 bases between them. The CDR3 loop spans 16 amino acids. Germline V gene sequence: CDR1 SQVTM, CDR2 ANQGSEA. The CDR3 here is CSVEGWSTRPNYGYTF. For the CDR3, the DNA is TGCAGCGTTGAAGGGTGGTCGACTCGACCTAACTATGGCTACACCTTC.

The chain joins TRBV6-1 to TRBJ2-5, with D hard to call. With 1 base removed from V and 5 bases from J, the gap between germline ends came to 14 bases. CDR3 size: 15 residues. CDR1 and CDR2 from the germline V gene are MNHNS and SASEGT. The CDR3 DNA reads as TGTGCCAGCAGTGAAGAAAGCCGGCGGTGGGAGACCCAGTACTTC. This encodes CASSEESRRWETQYF.

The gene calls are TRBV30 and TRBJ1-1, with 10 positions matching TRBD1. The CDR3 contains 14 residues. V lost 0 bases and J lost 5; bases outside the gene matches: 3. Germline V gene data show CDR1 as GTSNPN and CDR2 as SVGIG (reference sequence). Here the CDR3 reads CAWSVDRGHTEAFF. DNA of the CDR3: TGTGCCTGGAGTGTAGACAGGGGGCATACTGAAGCTTTCTTT.

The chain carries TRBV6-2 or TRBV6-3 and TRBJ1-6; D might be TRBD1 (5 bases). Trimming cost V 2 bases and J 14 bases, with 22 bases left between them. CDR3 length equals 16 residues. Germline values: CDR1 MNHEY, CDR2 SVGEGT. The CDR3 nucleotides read TGTGCCAGCAGTTACCCGGTCTCGCAGGGCGGATCCACCCTCCACTTT. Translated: CASSYPVSQGGSTLHF.

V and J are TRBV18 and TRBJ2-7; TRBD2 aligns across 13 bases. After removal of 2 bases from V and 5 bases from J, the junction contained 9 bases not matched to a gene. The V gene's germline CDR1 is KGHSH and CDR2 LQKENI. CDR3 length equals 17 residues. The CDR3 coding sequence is TGTGCCAGCTCACCATTGCCCCGACTAGCGGGAGGCCACGAGCAGTACTTC. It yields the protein CASSPLPRLAGGHEQYF.

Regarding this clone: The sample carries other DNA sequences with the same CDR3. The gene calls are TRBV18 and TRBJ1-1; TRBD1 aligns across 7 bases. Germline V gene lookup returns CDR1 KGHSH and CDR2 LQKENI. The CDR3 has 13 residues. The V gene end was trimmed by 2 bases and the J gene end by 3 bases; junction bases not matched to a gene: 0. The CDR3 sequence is CASSPGQDTEAFF. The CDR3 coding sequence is TGTGCCAGCTCACCAGGACAGGACACTGAAGCTTTCTTT.

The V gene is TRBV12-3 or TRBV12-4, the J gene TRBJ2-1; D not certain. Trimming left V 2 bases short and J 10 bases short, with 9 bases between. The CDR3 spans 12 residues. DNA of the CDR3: TGTGCCAGCAGTTTAAGCGAAGTAGAGCAGTTCTTC. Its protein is CASSLSEVEQFF.

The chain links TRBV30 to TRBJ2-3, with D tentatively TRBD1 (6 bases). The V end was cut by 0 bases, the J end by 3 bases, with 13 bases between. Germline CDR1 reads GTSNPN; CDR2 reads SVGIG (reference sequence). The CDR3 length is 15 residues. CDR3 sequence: CAWSVQGQGTDTQYF. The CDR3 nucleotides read TGTGCCTGGAGTGTACAGGGTCAGGGAACAGATACGCAGTATTTT.

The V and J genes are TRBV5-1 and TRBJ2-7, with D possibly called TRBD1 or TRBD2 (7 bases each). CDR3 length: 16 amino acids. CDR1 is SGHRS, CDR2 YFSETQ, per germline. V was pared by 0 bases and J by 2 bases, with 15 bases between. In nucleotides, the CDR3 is TGCGCCAGCAGCTTGGGTGAGCGGGACAGCCCCTACGAGCAGTACTTC. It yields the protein CASSLGERDSPYEQYF.

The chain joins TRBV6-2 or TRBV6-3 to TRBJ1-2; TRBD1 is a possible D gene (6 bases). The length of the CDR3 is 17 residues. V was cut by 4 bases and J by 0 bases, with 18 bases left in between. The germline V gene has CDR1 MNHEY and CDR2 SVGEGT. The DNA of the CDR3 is TGTGCCAGCAGTTTGGGGAGCCGCAGGGGAGCTAACTATGGCTACACCTTC. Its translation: CASSLGSRRGANYGYTF.

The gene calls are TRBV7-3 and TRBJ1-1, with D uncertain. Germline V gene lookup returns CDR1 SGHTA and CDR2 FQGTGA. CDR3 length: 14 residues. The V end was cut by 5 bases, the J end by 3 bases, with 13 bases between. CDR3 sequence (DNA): TGTGCCAGCAGCCCCTATTGGAGAGACACTGAAGCTTTCTTT. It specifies CASSPYWRDTEAFF.

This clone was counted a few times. In DNA form, the CDR3 reads TGTGCCAGCAGCTTAAACAGGGGGCCGTACGAGCAGTACTTC. Its protein is CASSLNRGPYEQYF. J is TRBJ2-7 and V is TRBV7-9; TRBD1 matches at 9 bases. The V gene's germline CDR1 is SEHNR and CDR2 FQNEAQ (reference sequence). Losses at the gene ends were 2 bases for V and 4 bases for J; bases not matched to a gene: 3. The CDR3 extends over 14 amino acids.

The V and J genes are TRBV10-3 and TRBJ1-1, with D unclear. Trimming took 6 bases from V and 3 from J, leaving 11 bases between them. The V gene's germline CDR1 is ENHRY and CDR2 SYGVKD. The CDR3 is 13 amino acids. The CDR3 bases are TGTGCCATCAGCCAATCCGGGGACACTGAAGCTTTCTTT. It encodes CAISQSGDTEAFF.

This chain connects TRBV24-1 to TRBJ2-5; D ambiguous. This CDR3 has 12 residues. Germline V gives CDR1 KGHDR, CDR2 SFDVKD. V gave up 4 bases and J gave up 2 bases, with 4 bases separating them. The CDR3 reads CATSDGQETQYF. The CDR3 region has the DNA TGTGCCACCAGTGACGGGCAAGAGACCCAGTACTTC.